The clone carrying this TCR beta chain has only a few counts. MiXCR was run by TCRdb on the 5' RACE reads, yielding one entry per CDR3 protein. The data show about 190,000 distinct CDR3 sequences, more than 9% seen once. The sample is drawn from a study of T-cell memory formation after mild COVID-19. The CDR3 is 18 residues long. V gave up 3 bases and J gave up 9 bases; unmatched junction bases: 18. Germline V gene sequence: CDR1 LGHNA, CDR2 YSLEER. The sample consisted of PBMCs or a T cell subset sorted from them (not recorded which). The sequence was collected from a man between 18 and 35 years old who had mild COVID-19 (a few samples of this study predate the infection). Cell type and time point are not known. The chain uses TRBV4-3 and TRBJ2-2, with 8 bases identical to TRBD2. CDR3: CASSQGARVAGFKRELFF. The CDR3 nucleotides read TGCGCCAGCAGCCAGGGGGCACGGGTAGCGGGGTTTAAGAGGGAGCTGTTTTTT.